The clone carrying this TCR beta chain was detected a few times. Unique molecular identifiers were incorporated into the prepared TCRbeta library. TCRdb used MiXCR to reprocess the PCR reads, holding one entry per CDR3 protein. The sample shows some 640,000 distinct CDR3 sequences, roughly 15% of them seen only once. This sample was included in a study of T-cell reconstitution after alpha-beta-depleted transplantation in children. CDR1 and CDR2 from the germline V gene are SGHRS and YFSETQ. V lost 7 bases, J lost 9 bases, and 17 bases lay in between. CDR3 size: 14 residues. This receptor was taken from a human donor who donated a stem cell graft to a child with acute myeloid leukemia. The sample consisted of PBMCs from the stem cell graft donor, taken from the stem cell graft. The chain combines TRBV5-1 with TRBJ1-6; the D is unclear. CDR3 loop: CASAREGMTSPLHF. The CDR3 region has the DNA TGCGCCAGCGCACGGGAGGGTATGACTTCACCCCTCCACTTT.